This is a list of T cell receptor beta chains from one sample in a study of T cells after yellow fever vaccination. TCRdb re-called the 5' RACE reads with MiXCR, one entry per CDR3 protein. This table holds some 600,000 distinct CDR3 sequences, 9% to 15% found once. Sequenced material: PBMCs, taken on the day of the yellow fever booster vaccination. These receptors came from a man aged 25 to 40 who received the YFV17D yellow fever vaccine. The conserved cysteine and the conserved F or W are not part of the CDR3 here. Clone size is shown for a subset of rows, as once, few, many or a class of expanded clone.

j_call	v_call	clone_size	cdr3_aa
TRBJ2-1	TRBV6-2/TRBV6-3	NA	ASRLTGTYNEQF
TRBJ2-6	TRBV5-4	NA	ASSLRDRGRSGANVLT
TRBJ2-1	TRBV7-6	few	ASSQGLLSYNEQF
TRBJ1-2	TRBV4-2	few	ASNRRNRGLEYGYT
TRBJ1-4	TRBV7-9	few	ASSLDGRSNEKLF
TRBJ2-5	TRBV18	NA	ASSPPQIGRVGLFGETQY
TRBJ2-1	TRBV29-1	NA	SVSSGLVNEQF
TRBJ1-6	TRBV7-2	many	ASSQTGGTRSPLH
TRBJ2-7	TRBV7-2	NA	ASSPVRREGYEQY
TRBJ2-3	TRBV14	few	ASSPNRGPRADTQY
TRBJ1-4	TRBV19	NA	ASKGDGEKLF
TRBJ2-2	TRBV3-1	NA	ASSLLTPNTGELF
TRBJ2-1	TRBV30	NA	AWAEYSYNEQF
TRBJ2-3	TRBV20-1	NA	SARETNTDTQY
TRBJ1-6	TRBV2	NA	ASAPLGSSYNSPLH
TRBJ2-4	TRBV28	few	ASSFPGRQNIQY
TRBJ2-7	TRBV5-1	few	ASSYNMGAGQY
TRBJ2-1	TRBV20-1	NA	SAGASSGKHTYNEQF
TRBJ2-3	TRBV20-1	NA	SARDQRGGRTDTQY
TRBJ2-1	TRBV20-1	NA	SARGVAQGEF
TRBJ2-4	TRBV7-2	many	ASSPTTGPRAKNIQY
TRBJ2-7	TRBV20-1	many	SASSGRIYEQY
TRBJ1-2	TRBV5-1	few	ASSVTGLDYGYT